Listed here are 20 T cell receptor beta chains from one sample, sequenced in a study of beta chain features in type 1 diabetes. For these receptors, no antigen is known. cDNA synthesis used the whole RNA isolate, giving expressed TCRB sequences. TCRdb keeps only in-frame clones here, not all; method: immunoSEQ multiplex PCR. The sample has 250,000 to 300,000 clones, 14% seen once. Study findings and constraints: TCRB CDR3s were moderately but significantly shorter in Type 1 diabetes patients in all four CD4+ subsets.

Specimen: naive CD4+ T cells from blood. These receptors all come from a man aged 25 to 40 with type 1 diabetes.

This clone was observed a handful of times. The CDR3 protein is CASSLKRDFYEQYF. The CDR3, as DNA: TGTGCCAGCAGCTTGAAGCGGGATTTCTACGAGCAGTACTTC. The chain carries TRBV7-9 and TRBJ2-7; 7 bases map to TRBD2. After removal of 3 bases from V and 3 bases from J, the junction contained 5 bases not matched to a gene. The CDR3 sequence is 14 residues long. CDR1 SEHNR and CDR2 FQNEAQ come from the germline V gene (reference sequence). Looking up the rest from reference TRBV7-9 and TRBJ2-7 gives the full variable domain: DTGVSQNPRHKITKRGQNVTFRCDPISEHNRLYWYRQTLGQGPEFLTYFQNEAQLEKSRLLSDRFSAERPKGSFSTLEIQRTEQGDSAMYLCASSLKRDFYEQYFGPGTRLTVT.

The rearrangement links TRBV27 to TRBJ2-6, with a tentative D call TRBD1 (6 bases). This CDR3 has 13 residues. Germline CDR1 and CDR2: MNHEY and SMNVEV (reference sequence). V shed 0 bases and J shed 16 bases, with 13 bases lying between them. Here the CDR3 reads CASSLSGTPILTF. DNA of the CDR3: TGTGCCAGCAGTTTATCGGGGACACCTATTCTGACTTTC.

The sample holds a few counts of this clone. The chain combines TRBV6-5 with TRBJ2-3; D remains unclear. Trimming removed 6 bases at V and 7 bases at J, with 17 bases between. CDR1 and CDR2 (germline): MNHEY, SVGAGI. The length of the CDR3 is 14 residues. The CDR3 reads CASSKDSPTHTQYF. The CDR3 DNA follows: TGTGCCAGCAGCAAAGATTCGCCCACTCATACGCAGTATTTT.

In this sample, this clone turned up a few times. The chain couples TRBV19 to TRBJ2-7; the D gene is possibly TRBD1 (6 bases). Trimming left V 4 bases short and J 2 bases short, with 15 bases between. This CDR3 is built from 15 residues. The germline V gene has CDR1 LNHDA and CDR2 SQIVND (reference sequence). Written as DNA, the CDR3 is TGTGCCAGTAGTACCGGACAGTTCTTAACCTACGAGCAGTACTTC. Translating gives CASSTGQFLTYEQYF. Based on the CDR3 plus reference TRBV19 and TRBJ2-7, the full variable domain is DGGITQSPKYLFRKEGQNVTLSCEQNLNHDAMYWYRQDPGQGLRLIYYSQIVNDFQKGDIAEGYSVSREKKESFPLTVTSAQKNPTAFYLCASSTGQFLTYEQYFGPGTRLTVT.

This chain connects TRBV5-1 to TRBJ1-1; 8 bases are a match to TRBD1. Trimming removed 4 bases from V and 10 bases from J; junction bases left unmatched: 6. This CDR3 has 12 amino acids. Germline V gives CDR1 SGHRS, CDR2 YFSETQ. The CDR3 nucleotides read TGCGCCAGCAGCCAGGACAGGGCATCAGCTTTCTTT. This gives the protein CASSQDRASAFF. Using reference TRBV5-1 and TRBJ1-1 for the parts outside the CDR3, the full variable domain is KAGVTQTPRYLIKTRGQQVTLSCSPISGHRSVSWYQQTPGQGLQFLFEYFSETQRNKGNFPGRFSGRQFSNSRSEMNVSTLELGDSALYLCASSQDRASAFFGQGTRLTVV.

Only a few counts were recorded for this clone. This chain uses TRBV28 with TRBJ2-7, with D possibly matching TRBD2 (5 bases). The germline gives CDR1 MDHEN, CDR2 SYDVKM. This CDR3 region has 12 residues. V lost 2 bases to trimming and J lost 6 bases, with 8 bases between them. As DNA, the CDR3 is TGTGCCAGCAGTTTAGGTCTAGCCGAGCAGTACTTC. This translates into CASSLGLAEQYF.

The chain has TRBV6-6 and TRBJ2-1; a possible D gene is TRBD1 (6 bases). CDR1 MNHNY and CDR2 SVGAGI come from the germline V gene (reference sequence). Trimming pared 6 bases from V and 0 bases from J, leaving 15 bases between. CDR3 length: 16 residues. The CDR3: CASSPPLQGSYNEQFF. The CDR3 DNA reads as TGTGCCAGCAGCCCCCCCCTACAGGGCTCCTACAATGAGCAGTTCTTC.

The chain is built from TRBV7-2 and TRBJ1-1; D not certain. The germline V gene encodes CDR1 SGHTA and CDR2 FQGNSA. This CDR3 spans 12 amino acids. V was shortened by 1 base and J by 6 bases, with 6 bases between the two germline ends. CDR3 in DNA: TGTGCCAGCAGCTTAGTAGCCGCTGAAGCTTTCTTT. Protein: CASSLVAAEAFF.

This clone was seen a handful of times. The chain links TRBV28 to TRBJ2-3, with 7 bases identical to TRBD2. This CDR3 spans 15 amino acids. CDR1 and CDR2 from the germline V gene are MDHEN and SYDVKM. Trimming cost V 2 bases and J 2 bases; bases outside gene matches: 4. This CDR3 is CASSLQAGYTDTQYF. CDR3 nucleotide sequence: TGTGCCAGCAGTTTACAAGCGGGGTACACAGATACGCAGTATTTT.

In this sample, this clone turned up a few times. The J gene is TRBJ2-2, the V gene TRBV2; 12 bases are a match to TRBD2. Germline-derived CDR1 and CDR2 are SNHLY and FYNNEI. The CDR3 has 17 amino acids. V lost 4 bases to trimming and J lost 2 bases; unmatched junction nucleotides: 5. The CDR3 sequence: CASSGTSGMINTGELFF. CDR3 DNA sequence: TGTGCCAGCAGTGGGACTAGCGGGATGATTAACACCGGGGAGCTGTTTTTT.

This clone occurred a few times. The V gene is TRBV5-1, the J gene TRBJ2-5, with D possibly TRBD2 on 5 matching bases. CDR3 length: 13 amino acids. Germline V lookup: CDR1 SGHRS, CDR2 YFSETQ. V lost 0 bases, J lost 4 bases, and 7 bases lay in between. CDR3 in amino acids: CASSLGERETQYF. DNA of the CDR3: TGCGCCAGCAGCTTGGGGGAGCGAGAGACCCAGTACTTC.

V is TRBV14 and J is TRBJ1-2; 8 nucleotides agree with TRBD1. The CDR3 runs to 14 residues. Unmatched junction bases numbered 8, after V lost 4 bases and J lost 7 bases. CDR1 is SGHDN, CDR2 FVKESK, per germline. DNA for the CDR3: TGTGCCAGCAGCCCCGGACAGGGCGGGAGTGGCTACACCTTC. Translation gives CASSPGQGGSGYTF.

This rearrangement joins TRBV9 to TRBJ2-7, with 7 bases lining up with TRBD2. The ends lost 4 bases at V and 3 bases at J; junction bases unmatched: 4. CDR3 length: 13 residues. Germline values: CDR1 SGDLS, CDR2 YYNGEE. CDR3 amino acids: CASSRGGDYEQYF. The DNA of the CDR3 is TGTGCCAGCAGCCGTGGGGGGGACTACGAGCAGTACTTC.

The rearrangement uses TRBV7-2 and TRBJ2-1, with TRBD2 matching 11 bases. The CDR3 sequence is 15 residues long. CDR1 is SGHTA, CDR2 FQGNSA, per germline. The junction had 10 bases not matched to a gene; V was cut back by 6 bases and J by 9 bases. The CDR3 loop is CASRGGLAESFEQFF. CDR3 bases: TGTGCCAGCAGAGGGGGACTAGCGGAATCCTTTGAGCAGTTCTTC.

A remark on this clone: Other DNA sequences in the same sample also yield this CDR3. V is TRBV7-3 and J is TRBJ2-1, with D unresolved. Between the trimmed V and J ends, which lost 0 bases and 0 bases, there was a span of 6 bases. This CDR3 is built from 15 residues. In germline, CDR1 is SGHTA, CDR2 FQGTGA. The CDR3 DNA is TGTGCCAGCAGCTTAACGGGCGACTCCTACAATGAGCAGTTCTTC. It is translated as CASSLTGDSYNEQFF.

The rearrangement joins TRBV28 to TRBJ2-1; maybe TRBD2 (5 bases). CDR1 is MDHEN and CDR2 is SYDVKM in the germline V gene. This CDR3 has 16 residues. V was pared by 8 bases and J by 3 bases, with 20 bases between. In nucleotides, the CDR3 is TGTGCCAGCTGCCCCCCTAGCTATATTAACTACAATGAGCAGTTCTTC. Its protein product is CASCPPSYINYNEQFF.

V gene TRBV11-2 combines with J gene TRBJ2-1; 10 bases align to TRBD2. The CDR3 spans 13 residues. Germline V gives CDR1 SGHAT, CDR2 FQNNGV. V was clipped by 9 bases and J by 4 bases; unmatched bases: 3. The CDR3 DNA follows: TGTGCCAGTGGGACTAGCGCGTACAATGAGCAGTTCTTC. It encodes CASGTSAYNEQFF.

V and J are TRBV7-9 and TRBJ2-7; TRBD1 matches at 7 bases. The CDR3 sequence is 15 residues long. V gave up 2 bases and J gave up 3 bases; unmatched junction bases: 7. Germline CDR1 reads SEHNR; CDR2 reads FQNEAQ (reference sequence). CDR3 loop: CASSLRRQGHYEQYF. The CDR3 coding sequence is TGTGCCAGCAGCTTACGTAGACAGGGTCACTACGAGCAGTACTTC.

The chain couples TRBV18 to TRBJ1-1, with no clear D. The germline V gene has CDR1 KGHSH and CDR2 LQKENI. Trimming left V 0 bases short and J 10 bases short, with 12 bases between. This CDR3 is 13 amino acids long. This CDR3 reads CASSPPAGEGAFF. The DNA for the CDR3 is TGTGCCAGCTCACCACCGGCCGGTGAGGGAGCTTTCTTT.

The table lists this clone with a few counts. This chain joins TRBV6-1 and TRBJ2-1; D might be TRBD2 (6 bases). Trimming stripped 7 bases from V and 6 bases from J, with 13 bases between. Germline CDR1 is MNHNS and CDR2 is SASEGT. CDR3 length: 13 residues. The CDR3 here is CASTSGSFNEQFF. In DNA form, the CDR3 reads TGTGCCAGCACCTCCGGGAGTTTCAATGAGCAGTTCTTC.